This section outlines one TCR beta chain sequence together with its context. Its cognate antigen has yet to be identified. Per-base qualities were not stored, and no clone one base away is much larger. Separate from the roughly 700-subject first cohort, the validation cohort of 120 subjects was the group to which the donors belonged. The library was prepared using the immunoSEQ multiplex PCR assay. The paper's processing steps were these. A statistical classification framework was built for diagnosing cytomegalovirus status from the catalog of TCR beta chain sequences. The clones in this table, taken by TCRdb from immuneACCESS, are in-frame only. Not every clone is retained; where verified, under half of the shortfall comes from an unresolved V gene, and the cause of the rest is unknown. V, J and clone size reflect that table, while D and trimming were determined from the DNA. Within this sample are around 220,000 clones, with 88% of them counted one time only. Over 2.5% of the sample lies in the top ten.

The CDR3 spans 16 residues, from the cysteine through the phenylalanine. Left in the record is the CDR3 DNA by itself, 48 bases read in frame from the first base. After removal of 4 bases from V and 3 bases from J, the junction retains 11 bases not matched to a gene. The CDR1 and CDR2 encoded by the germline V gene are SGHVS and FQNEAQ. This specimen belongs to a study of cytomegalovirus exposure and HLA in healthy donors (dated by TCRdb to 2017 to 2019). With respect to the entire study: According to a later analysis, the 100 to 150 validation repertoires were produced on the same platform as the roughly 600 repertoires of the first cohort. The study was designed to test whether signatures of past pathogen exposure could be identified by cataloging public T cell receptors. In addition to the first cohort of roughly 670 subjects, a separate validation cohort of under 150 different subjects was used. High-throughput TCR immunosequencing, statistical association of individual TCRs with disease status, and machine learning were combined to predict cytomegalovirus infection status.

Beyond this particular receptor, the publication reports: The study gave a list of 150 to 200 TCR beta chains associated with cytomegalovirus. The authors suggested that the approach could potentially be extended to other disease states and immunological phenotypes. Across donors, most TCR sequences were observed very rarely, whereas some public TCRs were present in many individuals. The validation cohort had no HLA typing available for a later analysis, so co-occurrence within that cohort was assessed over all 110 or so repertoires. Of the cluster scores, approximately 95% were above 0 in a later analysis, which found that TCRs clustered in the first cohort also tended to co-occur in the approximately 120 validation repertoires. In both the original and validation cohorts, the classifier was reported to diagnose cytomegalovirus status with high specificity and sensitivity. In vitro tests confirmed that a few of the cytomegalovirus-associated TCR beta chains recognize cytomegalovirus antigens.

The clonotype was recovered from a woman younger than 35 in good health and CMV-seronegative. The sequenced material came from PBMCs. The chain employs TRBV7-8 and TRBJ1-1; TRBD1 matches 7 bases in the middle. The CDR3 here reads CASSSHETGLDTEAFF. The nucleotides are TGTGCCAGCAGCTCCCACGAGACAGGGCTGGACACTGAAGCTTTCTTT.